Listed below are T cell receptor beta chains from one sample, sequenced in a study of T cell responses to AZD1222 COVID-19 vaccine. The table came from immunoSEQ multiplex PCR; TCRdb's copy has only in-frame clones and leaves some out. Here the sample spans some 180,000 clones, almost 95% being singletons. The sequencing used peripheral blood, collected on day 0 of AZD1222 vaccination. These receptor sequences come from an adult in good health. CDR3s include the opening cysteine and the closing phenylalanine or tryptophan.

TRBV4-1,CASSVSGAGAFREKLFF
TRBV7-2,CASTKRAFSNQPQHF
TRBV4-3,CASSQDFRLSPYNEQFF
TRBV19,CASMAGAGGRNEQFF
TRBV24-1,CATSRALDQPQHF
TRBV7-9,CASSISREYNEQFF
TRBV5-1,CASRQGQLATNEKLFF
TRBV6-2/TRBV6-3,CASSYNREETWDTEAFF
TRBV6-5,CASEGSDSGANVLTF
TRBV13,CASSLLLGGYSAEAFF
TRBV2,CASSFDRASGNTIYF
TRBV7-2,CASSLGRSNSPLHF
TRBV28,CASSSGGRGATEAFF
TRBV12-3/TRBV12-4,CASTPDPNYGYTF
TRBV5-4,CASSLGQAVGTEAFF
TRBV27,CASSGGPGRSSYEQYF
TRBV29-1,CSARLGGEDGNTIYF
TRBV4-3,CASSQVVGTARYGYTF
TRBV24-1,CATSASGGGNQPQHF
TRBV29-1,CSVVSHRSEKLFF
TRBV4-3,CASSQDSAGNTEAFF
TRBV5-1,CASSDTDTGELFF
TRBV2,CASSEAGLAGGITDTQYF
TRBV7-2,CASSLVGQGRYTEAFF
TRBV28,CASSLPWGMNTEAFF
TRBV7-8,CASSTSGGPNTGELFF
TRBV6-2/TRBV6-3,CASSYQGGGQNIQYF
TRBV7-2,CASSLGLINSPLHF
TRBV6-5,CASSRSDRRNTEAFF
TRBV7-9,CASSSSTGVTDTQYF
TRBV6-5,CASVPGLSNSPLHF
TRBV3-1/TRBV3-2,CASSRWGSGNTIYF
TRBV2,CASSEGVHSSGANVLTF
TRBV9,CASSVGQGSTEAFF
TRBV2,CASQGGYEQYF
TRBV3-1/TRBV3-2,CASSHRVLQVTGELFF
TRBV6-5,CASRRQGTEAFF
TRBV6-2/TRBV6-3,CASSGTEAGSQPQHF
TRBV27,CASSKRDRTNEKLFF
TRBV5-1,CASSLGPAGGSGAFF
TRBV6-5,CAGSPIASGGYGYTF
TRBV19,CASSIVGENQPQHF